The rows below give T cell receptor beta chains drawn from one sample of a study of T-cell reconstitution after alpha-beta-depleted transplantation in children. From the PCR reads, TCRdb called clonotypes with MiXCR, one entry per CDR3 protein. The sample shows about 360,000 distinct CDR3 sequences, less than 15% of them seen only once. The sequences come from PBMCs, collected from the stem cell graft. These receptors were taken from a human donor who donated a stem cell graft to a child with Fanconi anemia. Both conserved end residues are part of each CDR3. A D gene is named only where the DNA matches it firmly. Some rows have no size entry. The others give once, few or many, or a class for an expanded clone.

clone_size	d_call	v_call	j_call	cdr3_aa	cdr3_nt
.	.	TRBV12-3/TRBV12-4	TRBJ1-1	CASSYWGDAFF	TGTGCCAGCAGTTATTGGGGGGATGCTTTCTTT
.	.	TRBV12-3/TRBV12-4	TRBJ1-6	CASSLQTNLPLHF	TGTGCCAGCAGTTTGCAAACGAACCTACCCCTCCACTTT
few	.	TRBV19	TRBJ1-1	CASSISGYMNTEAFF	TGTGCCAGTAGTATTTCGGGCTACATGAACACTGAAGCTTTCTTT
many	TRBD1	TRBV27	TRBJ1-1	CASSFSGGVNTEAFF	TGTGCCAGCAGTTTCTCAGGGGGCGTGAACACTGAAGCTTTCTTT
few	.	TRBV18	TRBJ2-2	CASSPSPQGTELFF	TGTGCCAGCTCACCCAGCCCCCAGGGGACGGAGCTGTTTTTT
many	.	TRBV11-2	TRBJ1-3	CASSYSGNTIYF	TGTGCCAGCAGTTATTCTGGAAACACCATATATTTT
.	.	TRBV28	TRBJ2-4	CASRRGIAKNIQYF	TGTGCCAGCAGGAGAGGGATAGCCAAAAACATTCAGTACTTC
.	.	TRBV4-1	TRBJ2-2	CASSQSPDSPRGNTGELFF	TGCGCCAGCAGCCAATCTCCGGACAGTCCCAGGGGGAACACCGGGGAGCTGTTTTTT
many	.	TRBV27	TRBJ1-1	CASSFRRQERASFF	TGTGCCAGCAGTTTCCGCAGACAGGAGAGAGCGTCTTTCTTT
few	.	TRBV24-1	TRBJ1-1	CATSAAVNTEAFF	TGTGCCACCAGTGCTGCAGTGAACACTGAAGCTTTCTTT
.	TRBD2	TRBV29-1	TRBJ2-2	CSVKGLAAGELFF	TGCAGCGTGAAGGGACTAGCAGCCGGGGAGCTGTTTTTT
few	.	TRBV2	TRBJ1-1	CASSESGDTEAFF	TGTGCCAGCAGTGAATCTGGGGACACTGAAGCTTTCTTT
few	TRBD1	TRBV28	TRBJ2-4	CASRLRTGSDKNIQYF	TGTGCCAGCAGGCTAAGGACAGGGTCAGACAAAAACATTCAGTACTTC
few	.	TRBV7-9	TRBJ1-3	CASSPRGGRSGNTIYF	TGTGCCAGCAGCCCCCGAGGTGGAAGATCTGGAAACACCATATATTTT
few	.	TRBV27	TRBJ2-2	CASSLYENTGELFF	TGTGCCAGCAGTTTGTATGAGAACACCGGGGAGCTGTTTTTT